The rows below give T cell receptor beta chains drawn from one sample of a study of cytomegalovirus exposure and HLA in healthy donors. Clones were read by immunoSEQ multiplex PCR, and TCRdb kept only the in-frame ones, dropping some. This repertoire shows 150,000 to 200,000 clones, roughly 80% found once; its top ten account for 2% to 2.5%. Source material: PBMCs. The receptor source for this set is a man aged 30 to 39 in good health and CMV-seropositive. The CDR3 runs from the conserved cysteine through the conserved F or W.

J gene,V gene,CDR3 protein
TRBJ2-7,TRBV19,CASSIIPDSYEQYF
TRBJ1-4,TRBV4-3,CASSPITQVAAANEKLFF
TRBJ2-5,TRBV7-2,CASSLYRNQETQYF
TRBJ2-7,TRBV18,CASSPPRDSYEQYF
TRBJ1-1,TRBV9,CASSAAKPGTEAFF
TRBJ1-2,TRBV5-1,CASSSSGQDSYGYTF
TRBJ1-3,TRBV30,CAWSVSRNTIYF
TRBJ2-5,TRBV4-3,CASSQGRGGQETQYF
TRBJ1-1,TRBV7-6,CASSLGGLEAFF
TRBJ1-2,TRBV2,CASSDQGMGGYTF
TRBJ2-3,TRBV18,CASSPLGGGQDTQYF
TRBJ1-5,TRBV28,CASSLRGGNQPQHF
TRBJ1-5,TRBV5-5,CASSFGQGDQPQHF
TRBJ1-4,TRBV28,CASSRPGQGHNEKLFF
TRBJ2-7,TRBV25-1,CASSPHRGPWDEQYF
TRBJ2-3,TRBV27,CASSQQPTGADTQYF
TRBJ1-6,TRBV6-1,CASSEAAGHNSPLHF
TRBJ2-3,TRBV9,CASSVEGSSTDTQYF
TRBJ1-2,TRBV25-1,CASTGTGIYGYTF
TRBJ2-6,TRBV7-2,CASSWTGGAGGANVLTF
TRBJ1-1,TRBV7-3,CASSGQKNTEAFF
TRBJ2-2,TRBV29-1,CSVESGFTGELFF